This entry lists 3 T cell receptor beta chains sequenced from one sample in a study of spatial heterogeneity in lung cancer. Study-level findings and limits: Intratumoral expanded alpha and beta TCR counts were found to track tumor mutation counts.

TCRdb itself ran the 5' RACE reads through MiXCR, one entry per CDR3 protein. The profile shows roughly 16,000 distinct CDR3 sequences, roughly 6.2% of them singletons. The sample's time point: sample taken at primary tumor resection. The antigens of these receptors remain unknown. Sequencing used lung tumor tissue, obtained at surgery. These receptors were obtained from a male donor with early-stage non-small cell lung cancer.

This clonotype was detected only a few times. This beta chain is off target for a library built for alpha chains, so its abundance means little. The chain joins TRBV12-3 or TRBV12-4 to TRBJ1-5, with D unclear. This CDR3 has 12 residues. Trimming took 1 base from V and 11 from J, leaving 9 bases between them. Written as DNA, the CDR3 is TGTGCCAGCAGTTTAGACCTCCGGACCCAGCATTTT. Translating gives CASSLDLRTQHF.

By sample fraction, this clonotype is medium-sized. This beta chain is a stray read from a library made for alpha chains; its abundance is not meaningful. The chain uses TRBV4-1 and TRBJ1-4; no clear D gene. Looked up from germline, CDR1 is MGHRA and CDR2 is YSYEKL. V dropped 0 bases and J dropped 3 bases, with 11 bases sitting between them. This CDR3 is built from 16 residues. CDR3 in amino acids: CASSQEGTGANEKLFF. The DNA for the CDR3 is TGCGCCAGCAGCCAAGAAGGAACGGGAGCTAATGAAAAACTGTTTTTT.

Many counts were recorded for this clonotype. Being off target in a library aimed at alpha chains, this beta chain has a size of little meaning. The chain couples TRBV4-3 to TRBJ2-2; 8 positions match TRBD1. Germline trimming cut 1 base from V and 0 bases from J; bases unmatched to any gene: 13. The CDR3 is 20 residues long. Germline V gene lookup returns CDR1 LGHNA and CDR2 YSLEER. CDR3 in amino acids: CASSQGRTGYVVSNTGELFF. Here the CDR3 DNA reads TGCGCCAGCAGCCAAGGGAGGACAGGGTACGTTGTATCGAACACCGGGGAGCTGTTTTTT.